This is a list of T cell receptor beta chains from one sample in a study of OX40 agonist ivuxolimab in advanced cancers. The assay was immunoSEQ multiplex PCR, and TCRdb's table has in-frame clones only and misses some. The sample consists of tens of thousands of clones, about 86% of them appearing once. Sequencing was performed on CD4+ or CD8+ T cells sorted from blood, taken in a trial of the OX40 agonist ivuxolimab. The receptors derive from an adult with an advanced solid tumor such as melanoma, head and neck, liver or kidney cancer. The CDR3 runs from the conserved cysteine through the conserved F or W. A D gene is named only where the DNA matches it firmly. A clone size is listed for some rows: how often the clone was seen (once, few, many), or a class if it is expanded.

CDR3 protein	CDR3 DNA	D gene	clone size	V gene	J gene
CASSVQNEQFF	TGTGCCAGCAGTGTCCAGAATGAGCAGTTCTTC	NA	NA	TRBV6-1	TRBJ2-1
CATSRERREYSYEQYF	TGTGCCACCAGCAGAGAGCGGAGGGAATACTCCTACGAGCAGTACTTC	NA	NA	TRBV15	TRBJ2-7
CASSNLLAGGMNEQFF	TGTGCCAGCAGCAATCTACTAGCGGGAGGGATGAATGAGCAGTTCTTC	TRBD2	NA	TRBV7-9	TRBJ2-1
CASSLAVNEKLFF	TGTGCCAGCAGCTTGGCGGTTAATGAAAAACTGTTTTTT	NA	NA	TRBV7-6	TRBJ1-4
CASSFQRSSAFF	TGTGCCAGCAGCTTCCAAAGGAGTTCAGCTTTCTTT	NA	NA	TRBV7-2	TRBJ1-1
CASSESGTSGTDTQYF	TGTGCCAGCAGTGAGTCCGGGACTAGCGGGACAGATACGCAGTATTTT	TRBD2	NA	TRBV27	TRBJ2-3
CASSIGAQRPYEQYF	TGTGCCAGTAGTATCGGAGCGCAACGTCCCTACGAGCAGTACTTC	NA	NA	TRBV19	TRBJ2-7
CASSLDGDRLYEQYF	TGTGCCAGCAGCTTAGACGGGGACAGGTTATACGAGCAGTACTTC	TRBD1	once	TRBV7-8	TRBJ2-7
CASSGVLSGANVLTF	TGTGCCAGCAGCGGGGTCCTCTCTGGGGCCAACGTCCTGACTTTC	NA	NA	TRBV7-2	TRBJ2-6
CASSPRTGHSYEQYF	TGTGCCAGCAGCCCCCGGACAGGCCACTCCTACGAGCAGTACTTC	TRBD1	NA	TRBV7-6	TRBJ2-7
CASSPPGHYNSPLHF	TGTGCCAGCAGCCCCCCGGGACACTATAATTCACCCCTCCACTTT	NA	NA	TRBV14	TRBJ1-6
CASSSPSSQETQYF	TGTGCCAGCAGTTCCCCGTCCAGTCAAGAGACCCAGTACTTC	NA	NA	TRBV6-6	TRBJ2-5
CASSPPPEQETQYF	TGTGCCAGCTCACCACCCCCCGAGCAAGAGACCCAGTACTTC	NA	NA	TRBV18	TRBJ2-5
CASIGTGVFEQFF	TGTGCCAGCATCGGGACAGGGGTCTTTGAGCAGTTCTTC	TRBD1	NA	TRBV6-1	TRBJ2-1
CASSLSTGNTEAFF	TGTGCCAGCAGCTTGTCAACAGGGAACACTGAAGCTTTCTTT	NA	NA	TRBV5-5	TRBJ1-1
CASSLRGAVTDTQYF	TGTGCCAGCAGCCTGCGGGGGGCGGTGACAGATACGCAGTATTTT	TRBD2	once	TRBV7-9	TRBJ2-3
CASSLSTGELFF	TGTGCCAGCAGCTTATCCACCGGGGAGCTGTTTTTT	NA	NA	TRBV11-3	TRBJ2-2
CASSPPRGVYEQFF	TGTGCCAGCAGCCCCCCCCGGGGGGTCTATGAGCAGTTCTTC	TRBD2	NA	TRBV7-3	TRBJ2-1
CASSSPGLAGLGSYEQYF	TGTGCCAGCAGCTCTCCGGGGTTAGCGGGATTGGGCTCCTACGAGCAGTACTTC	TRBD2	NA	TRBV7-9	TRBJ2-7
CASSQNDKETDTQYF	TGTGCCAGCAGCCAAAATGACAAGGAGACAGATACGCAGTATTTT	NA	NA	TRBV4-2	TRBJ2-3
CAWSKDSRNQPQHF	TGTGCCTGGAGTAAAGACAGCCGCAATCAGCCCCAGCATTTT	NA	NA	TRBV30	TRBJ1-5
CATSRGRPNPGNTIYF	TGTGCCACCAGCAGGGGACGGCCTAATCCTGGAAACACCATATATTTT	NA	NA	TRBV15	TRBJ1-3
CASSQEFRGRVEQYF	TGCGCCAGCAGCCAAGAGTTCCGAGGCCGTGTAGAGCAGTACTTC	NA	NA	TRBV4-3	TRBJ2-7
CASSVQGGGYTF	TGTGCCAGTAGTGTACAGGGGGGAGGCTACACCTTC	TRBD1	NA	TRBV19	TRBJ1-2
CASSVSGRWTEAFF	TGTGCCAGCAGCGTAAGCGGTCGGTGGACTGAAGCTTTCTTT	NA	NA	TRBV21-1	TRBJ1-1
CASSRVLSGDTGDTQYF	TGTGCCAGCAGCCGAGTTCTAAGCGGGGATACGGGCGATACGCAGTATTTT	TRBD2	once	TRBV27	TRBJ2-3
CASSSPTSGRGYEQYF	TGTGCCAGCAGTTCGCCAACTAGCGGACGCGGCTACGAGCAGTACTTC	TRBD2	NA	TRBV6-6	TRBJ2-7
CASSREKSGANVLTF	TGTGCCAGCAGCCGAGAGAAGTCTGGGGCCAACGTCCTGACTTTC	NA	once	TRBV7-6	TRBJ2-6
CASSGQGTLNTEAFF	TGTGCCAGCAGTGGACAGGGGACCTTGAACACTGAAGCTTTCTTT	TRBD1	NA	TRBV2	TRBJ1-1
CASRKTGTGELFF	TGTGCCAGTAGGAAGACAGGGACCGGGGAGCTGTTTTTT	TRBD1	NA	TRBV19	TRBJ2-2
CASSFTGVNQPQHF	TGTGCCAGCTCTTTTACAGGGGTGAATCAGCCCCAGCATTTT	TRBD1	NA	TRBV6-7	TRBJ1-5
CASSLGGGYNEQFF	TGTGCCAGCAGCTTAGGAGGCGGGTACAATGAGCAGTTCTTC	NA	NA	TRBV7-9	TRBJ2-1
CASSEGRGYEKLFF	TGCGCCAGCAGCGAGGGACGGGGTTATGAAAAACTGTTTTTT	NA	NA	TRBV5-1	TRBJ1-4
CASRRVGITDTQYF	TGTGCCAGCCGGCGTGTGGGGATCACAGATACGCAGTATTTT	NA	NA	TRBV6-7	TRBJ2-3
CAISEGSSNQPQHF	TGTGCCATCAGTGAGGGGTCGAGCAATCAGCCCCAGCATTTT	NA	NA	TRBV10-3	TRBJ1-5
CAWIPFGREGLGAQYF	TGTGCCTGGATCCCCTTCGGGCGGGAGGGCCTAGGGGCGCAGTATTTT	TRBD2	NA	TRBV30	TRBJ2-3
CAWSLGGRGVVRYQETQYF	TGTGCCTGGAGTCTAGGGGGCAGGGGGGTCGTCCGGTACCAAGAGACCCAGTACTTC	NA	once	TRBV30	TRBJ2-5
CASSRQGILTGELFF	TGCGCCAGCAGCCGGCAGGGGATCTTGACCGGGGAGCTGTTTTTT	NA	once	TRBV4-1	TRBJ2-2
CASSRYSNQPQHF	TGCGCCAGCAGCCGATATAGCAATCAGCCCCAGCATTTT	NA	NA	TRBV4-1	TRBJ1-5
CATIGQGGIYEQYF	TGTGCCACTATAGGACAGGGCGGGATATACGAGCAGTACTTC	TRBD1	NA	TRBV28	TRBJ2-7
CAWSVAGGRQPQHF	TGTGCCTGGAGCGTGGCGGGGGGCCGGCAGCCCCAGCATTTT	NA	NA	TRBV30	TRBJ1-5
CASRGGEPQHF	TGTGCCAGCAGGGGGGGGGAGCCCCAGCATTTT	NA	NA	TRBV28	TRBJ1-5
CATSRDPTWPSGTEAFF	TGTGCCACCAGCAGAGATCCCACTTGGCCAAGTGGCACTGAAGCTTTCTTT	NA	NA	TRBV15	TRBJ1-1
CASSLSRDGGREQYF	TGTGCCAGCAGTTTATCTAGGGACGGTGGTCGTGAGCAGTACTTC	NA	NA	TRBV27	TRBJ2-7
CASSPPVTDTQYF	TGTGCCAGCTCACCACCGGTTACAGATACGCAGTATTTT	NA	NA	TRBV18	TRBJ2-3
CAWSAGLAAQETQYF	TGTGCCTGGAGTGCCGGACTAGCAGCTCAAGAGACCCAGTACTTC	TRBD2	NA	TRBV30	TRBJ2-5
CASSHSGQVEGHTGELFF	TGTGCCAGCAGCCACTCCGGACAGGTGGAGGGGCACACCGGGGAGCTGTTTTTT	NA	NA	TRBV21-1	TRBJ2-2
CASSITGRPPRSLFF	TGTGCCAGCAGTATAACAGGGAGGCCCCCTAGGAGTCTCTTCTTC	NA	NA	TRBV6-5	TRBJ1-2
CASSQWTEDYEQYF	TGTGCCAGCAGCCAGTGGACAGAAGACTACGAGCAGTACTTC	NA	NA	TRBV7-9	TRBJ2-7
CASSLAWTGGVGYQETQYF	TGTGCCAGCAGCTTAGCCTGGACAGGGGGAGTTGGGTACCAAGAGACCCAGTACTTC	TRBD1	NA	TRBV7-8	TRBJ2-5
CASSLGGNTEAFF	TGTGCCAGCAGTTTGGGCGGGAACACTGAAGCTTTCTTT	NA	NA	TRBV28	TRBJ1-1
CASRSGGETQYF	TGTGCCAGCCGGTCCGGGGGAGAGACCCAGTACTTC	NA	NA	TRBV19	TRBJ2-5
CASSLRDRGYNEQFF	TGTGCCAGCAGCTTAAGGGACAGGGGTTACAATGAGCAGTTCTTC	TRBD1	NA	TRBV7-9	TRBJ2-1